This TCR beta chain was found in a study of cytomegalovirus exposure and HLA in healthy donors. With 3 bases removed from V and 5 bases from J, the gap between germline ends came to 16 bases. Germline assignment: CDR1 SGHTA and CDR2 FQGNSA. The CDR3 sequence is 15 residues long. Study-level results: Roughly uniform depth of sequencing across donors was assumed in presence/absence analyses. In an earlier analysis, in some 500 donors, most V segments appeared productive either ~87% or ~30% of the time.

Details on this clone: The target antigen is unknown.

Researchers ran the PCR with 60 Vbeta and 13 Jbeta primers. Clones were read by immunoSEQ multiplex PCR, and TCRdb kept only the in-frame ones, dropping some. The table includes 90,000 to 150,000 clones, roughly 71% detected once. The clonotype originates from a woman in her forties in good health and CMV-seropositive. Sequencing was done on a sample of PBMCs. This chain connects TRBV7-2 to TRBJ2-5, with D possibly TRBD2 on 5 matching bases. The CDR3 here is CASSFDRGLGETQYF. The DNA of the CDR3 is TGTGCCAGCAGCTTCGACCGAGGACTGGGGGAGACCCAGTACTTC.